This T cell receptor (beta chain) was documented in a study of T cell changes during pregnancy in multiple sclerosis. This table comes from immunoSEQ multiplex PCR, and its TCRdb copy is limited to in-frame clones, with some not included. The repertoire holds 65,000 or so clones, with 90% as singletons. V gave up 5 bases and J gave up 6 bases; unmatched junction bases: 15. This CDR3 spans 17 amino acids. Per the germline V gene, CDR1 is SEHNR and CDR2 is FQNEAQ (reference sequence). Material: peripheral blood, obtained in the second trimester of pregnancy. The V call is TRBV7-9, the J call TRBJ1-1; 10 bases fit TRBD1. This TCR was sampled from a female donor in good health, enrolled as a control in a pregnancy study. The CDR3 loop is CASSGAGWDRGEPEAFF. DNA for the CDR3: TGTGCCAGCAGCGGGGCGGGTTGGGACAGGGGAGAACCTGAAGCTTTCTTT.